A single sample is the source of the 30 T cell receptor beta chains below, sequenced in a study of shared clonotypes between healthy human individuals. Method: immunoSEQ multiplex PCR; TCRdb's copy keeps in-frame clones and lacks some. This sample has around 2.3 million clones, with around 95% found just once. The sample comprised naive CD4+ T cells sorted from blood. Subset here: CD45RA+ positively selected. These receptors came from a man aged 18 to 30 in good health.

This chain joins TRBV7-2 and TRBJ2-3, with 8 bases identical to TRBD2. Germline assignment: CDR1 SGHTA and CDR2 FQGNSA. The CDR3 is made up of 17 amino acids. Trimming removed 3 bases from V and 0 bases from J; junction bases left unmatched: 8. The CDR3 coding sequence is TGTGCCAGCAGCTTCGCGACGGGAGGGGGTAGCACAGATACGCAGTATTTT. This encodes CASSFATGGGSTDTQYF.

V gene TRBV6-6 combines with J gene TRBJ1-2; D might be TRBD1 (5 bases). The CDR3 is 14 residues long. Germline V gene lookup returns CDR1 MNHNY and CDR2 SVGAGI (reference sequence). Trimming took off 5 bases at V and 0 bases at J, with 10 bases between the two ends. The CDR3: CASSLTAANYGYTF. The DNA for the CDR3 is TGTGCCAGCAGTCTGACAGCGGCTAACTATGGCTACACCTTC.

The V and J genes are TRBV6-5 and TRBJ2-5; 13 positions match TRBD2. The CDR3 is 14 residues long. CDR1 is MNHEY and CDR2 is SVGAGI in the germline V gene. V lost 6 bases and J lost 5; bases outside the gene matches: 3. The CDR3 sequence: CASRKLAGGETQYF. The CDR3 DNA follows: TGTGCCAGCAGAAAACTAGCGGGGGGGGAGACCCAGTACTTC.

The rearrangement uses TRBV6-1 and TRBJ2-1, with unresolved D. Per germline, CDR1 MNHNS and CDR2 SASEGT. Trimming left V 8 bases short and J 7 bases short, with 21 bases between. This CDR3 contains 15 residues. This CDR3 is CASLSSSLGKNEQFF. The CDR3 DNA reads TGTGCCAGCCTGAGTTCCTCCCTGGGGAAAAATGAGCAGTTCTTC.

The chain links TRBV15 to TRBJ1-2, with unresolved D. The CDR3 length is 14 residues. Trimming took 0 bases from V and 5 from J, leaving 10 bases between them. The germline CDR1 and CDR2 sequences are LNHNV and YYDKDF (reference sequence). CDR3 sequence (DNA): TGTGCCACCAGCAGAGATTCCATGGCGTATGGCTACACCTTC. This sequence encodes CATSRDSMAYGYTF.

In regard to this clone: At one boundary the junction diverges from the germline segment, which might be a read error. The chain uses TRBV10-3 and TRBJ2-2; no firm D call. There are 14 residues in the CDR3. Germline values: CDR1 ENHRY, CDR2 SYGVKD. The CDR3 spells CAISDLGNSGELFF. DNA for the CDR3: TGTGCCATCAGTGATTTGGGTAACAGCGGGGAGCTGTTTTTT.

The CDR3 protein is CSVEQPNYGYTF. CDR3 in DNA: TGCAGCGTTGAGCAACCTAACTATGGCTACACCTTC. The rearrangement joins TRBV29-1 to TRBJ1-2, with D unclear. Trimming left V 3 bases short and J 0 bases short, with 5 bases between. This CDR3 contains 12 residues. Per the germline V gene, CDR1 is SQVTM and CDR2 is ANQGSEA. The variable domain in full, completed from reference TRBV29-1 and TRBJ1-2, reads SAVISQKPSRDICQRGTSLTIQCQVDSQVTMMFWYRQQPGQSLTLIATANQGSEATYESGFVIDKFPISRPNLTFSTLTVSNMSPEDSSIYLCSVEQPNYGYTFGSGTRLTVV.

The CDR3 sequence is CAISDASPYAQYF. In DNA form, the CDR3 reads TGTGCCATCAGTGACGCTAGCCCATATGCGCAGTATTTT. This rearrangement joins TRBV10-3 to TRBJ2-3; D is possibly TRBD2 (5 bases). CDR1 is ENHRY and CDR2 is SYGVKD in the germline V gene. The V end was cut by 3 bases, the J end by 10 bases, with 14 bases between. There are 13 residues in the CDR3.

This rearrangement joins TRBV7-9 to TRBJ1-1; TRBD1 is a possible D gene (5 bases). The CDR3 runs to 14 residues. The V gene lost 4 bases and the J gene lost 5 bases, with 14 bases spanning the gap. CDR1 is SEHNR, CDR2 FQNEAQ, per germline (reference sequence). As DNA, the CDR3 is TGTGCCAGCAGCTACATGGGGGACTCGACTGAAGCTTTCTTT. As protein: CASSYMGDSTEAFF.

The chain couples TRBV5-8 to TRBJ1-5; possibly TRBD1 for D (5 bases). Between the trimmed V and J ends, which lost 0 bases and 0 bases, there was a span of 10 bases. This CDR3 is 16 amino acids long. Germline lookup yields CDR1 SGHTS and CDR2 YDEGEE. The DNA of the CDR3 is TGTGCCAGCAGCTTGGGGACACCGTATAGCAATCAGCCCCAGCATTTT. Translation: CASSLGTPYSNQPQHF. Combining the CDR3 with reference TRBV5-8 and TRBJ1-5 gives the whole variable domain EAGVTQSPTHLIKTRGQQATLRCSPISGHTSVYWYQQALGLGLQFLLWYDEGEERNRGNFPPRFSGRQFPNYSSELNVNALELEDSALYLCASSLGTPYSNQPQHFGDGTRLSIL.

In the case of this clone: This same CDR3 is encoded by further DNA sequences in the sample. The rearrangement uses TRBV2 and TRBJ2-5, with 12 bases fitting TRBD1. J gave up 5 bases and V 4 bases, and 5 bases lay outside the gene matches. Germline CDR1 is SNHLY and CDR2 is FYNNEI. The CDR3 runs 15 residues. The CDR3 spells CASSGGQGARETQYF. The CDR3 DNA follows: TGTGCCAGCAGTGGGGGACAGGGGGCTCGTGAGACCCAGTACTTC.

The chain combines TRBV2 with TRBJ2-2, with 15 bases fitting TRBD2. The V and J ends lost 6 bases and 4 bases, in that order; junction bases with no gene match: 6. CDR3 size: 17 residues. Germline V CDR1 and CDR2: SNHLY, FYNNEI. In nucleotides, the CDR3 is TGTGCCAGCAGCGCGGGACTAGCGGGGGGATCCACCGGGGAGCTGTTTTTT. It translates to CASSAGLAGGSTGELFF.

V is TRBV9 and J is TRBJ2-2; D remains unclear. CDR1 and CDR2 (germline): SGDLS, YYNGEE. V shed 0 bases and J shed 4 bases, with 7 bases lying between them. The length of the CDR3 is 14 residues. The CDR3 bases are TGTGCCAGCAGCGTAGACCCTGGCACCGGGGAGCTGTTTTTT. Residues: CASSVDPGTGELFF.

Regarding this clone: This same CDR3 is encoded by further DNA sequences in the sample. This CDR3 reads CASSYPSGSQETQYF. The CDR3 region has the DNA TGTGCCAGCAGTTACCCAAGCGGGAGTCAAGAGACCCAGTACTTC. The chain uses TRBV6-6 and TRBJ2-5, with 8 bases matching TRBD2. V shed 2 bases and J 2 bases; nucleotides not matched to a gene: 4. There are 15 residues in the CDR3. Germline-derived CDR1 and CDR2 are MNHNY and SVGAGI (reference sequence).

The genes are TRBV6-5 and TRBJ2-2; D remains unclear. Germline-derived CDR1 and CDR2 are MNHEY and SVGAGI. V lost 5 bases to trimming and J lost 10 bases, with 14 bases between them. The CDR3 has 13 amino acids. The CDR3: CASSRPERTELFF. In nucleotides, the CDR3 is TGTGCCAGCAGTCGCCCGGAACGAACGGAGCTGTTTTTT.

As regards this clone: A read error may account for a junction end that differs from germline. The chain employs TRBV4-3 and TRBJ1-3; D possibly corresponds to TRBD1 (6 bases). This CDR3 is 14 amino acids long. Germline CDR1 LGHNA, CDR2 YSLEER. CDR3 sequence reads: CASSEDRKRNTIYF. The CDR3 DNA reads TGCGCCAGCAGCGAAGACAGGAAAAGGAACACCATATATTTT.

The J gene is TRBJ1-1, the V gene TRBV18; D gene unclear. V was clipped by 3 bases and J by 1 base, with 15 bases between them. Per germline, CDR1 KGHSH and CDR2 LQKENI. The CDR3 contains 16 residues. The CDR3 spells CASSPIPITSNTEAFF. DNA for the CDR3: TGTGCCAGCTCACCGATACCCATAACCTCGAACACTGAAGCTTTCTTT.

The V gene is TRBV6-1, the J gene TRBJ1-5, with D unclear. The CDR3 is made up of 14 amino acids. Germline V gene data show CDR1 as MNHNS and CDR2 as SASEGT. Trimming shortened V by 2 bases and J by 0 bases, and 5 bases separated the two germline ends. The CDR3 loop reads CASSEQNSNQPQHF. For the CDR3, the DNA is TGTGCCAGCAGTGAACAGAATAGCAATCAGCCCCAGCATTTT.

The chain employs TRBV7-2 and TRBJ2-5; no clear D. The CDR3 covers 14 residues. V lost 6 bases and J lost 5, with 16 bases in between. Germline CDR1 and CDR2: SGHTA and FQGNSA. The CDR3 region has the DNA TGTGCCAGCAGACCTGCCGGCTACGGGGAGACCCAGTACTTC. This encodes CASRPAGYGETQYF. Looking up the rest from reference TRBV7-2 and TRBJ2-5 gives the full variable domain: GAGVSQSPSNKVTEKGKDVELRCDPISGHTALYWYRQSLGQGLEFLIYFQGNSAPDKSGLPSDRFSAERTGGSVSTLTIQRTQQEDSAVYLCASRPAGYGETQYFGPGTRLLVL.

This rearrangement joins TRBV6-1 to TRBJ2-1; possibly TRBD1 or TRBD2 for D (6 bases each). Germline CDR1 MNHNS, CDR2 SASEGT. CDR3 length: 15 amino acids. V lost 10 bases and J 9 bases, leaving 25 bases between the germline ends. The CDR3 loop reads CATKRQEGPYGEQFF. Written as DNA, the CDR3 is TGTGCCACCAAGCGACAGGAGGGGCCTTACGGTGAGCAGTTCTTC.

This clone was counted a few times. This same CDR3 is encoded by further DNA sequences in the sample. This chain uses TRBV18 with TRBJ2-2; maybe TRBD2 (6 bases). This CDR3 spans 14 amino acids. CDR1 and CDR2 from the germline V gene are KGHSH and LQKENI. Trimming removed 3 bases at V and 1 base at J, with 6 bases between. CDR3 residues: CASSPGGNTGELFF. CDR3 bases: TGTGCCAGCTCACCGGGGGGGAACACCGGGGAGCTGTTTTTT.

The count of this clone is one. This sequence joins TRBV4-1 and TRBJ1-1; possible D gene TRBD1, 6 bases. Germline-derived CDR1 and CDR2 are MGHRA and YSYEKL. The CDR3 is 16 amino acids. Trimming took 3 bases from V and 3 from J, leaving 17 bases between them. The chain's CDR3 is CASSHGGLRTDTEAFF. CDR3 DNA sequence: TGCGCCAGCAGCCATGGGGGCTTGAGGACTGACACTGAAGCTTTCTTT.

V gene TRBV5-1 combines with J gene TRBJ2-7, with 7 bases aligning to TRBD1. Trimming cost V 4 bases and J 2 bases; bases outside gene matches: 6. The CDR3 runs 14 residues. Germline CDR1 is SGHRS and CDR2 is YFSETQ. The CDR3, as DNA: TGCGCCAGCAGCACGGGACAGAGAACCTACGAGCAGTACTTC. Its protein product is CASSTGQRTYEQYF.

This clone was observed once. V and J are TRBV1 and TRBJ2-3; TRBD2 was called by the table and not checked on the DNA. TRBV1 has pseudogene status. The CDR3 runs 17 residues. The CDR3 loop reads CTSSHRGGRAWGDTQYF. CDR3 coding DNA: TGCACCAGCAGCCATCGGGGTGGGAGGGCCTGGGGAGATACGCAGTATTTT.

The count of this clone is one. The chain is built from TRBV12-5 and TRBJ2-3; TRBD2 agrees at 9 bases. This CDR3 is 17 amino acids long. Per the germline V gene, CDR1 is LGHNT and CDR2 is FRNRAP. J was trimmed by 4 bases and V by 1 base; bases with no gene match: 9. The CDR3 region is CASGLGGSGSGADTQYF. DNA for the CDR3: TGTGCTAGTGGTTTGGGAGGTAGCGGGAGTGGCGCAGATACGCAGTATTTT.

This rearrangement joins TRBV4-1 to TRBJ1-2; 7 bases are shared with TRBD1. The V gene end was trimmed by 3 bases and the J gene end by 2 bases; junction bases not matched to a gene: 9. The CDR3 sequence is 16 residues long. Germline V gives CDR1 MGHRA, CDR2 YSYEKL. CDR3 residues: CASSQSPTGRNYGYTF. As DNA, the CDR3 is TGCGCCAGCAGCCAGTCCCCGACAGGGCGAAACTATGGCTACACCTTC.

The V gene is TRBV28, the J gene TRBJ1-1; 8 bases are a match to TRBD1. Germline CDR1 and CDR2: MDHEN and SYDVKM. The CDR3 loop spans 14 amino acids. V shed 7 bases and J 1 base; nucleotides not matched to a gene: 5. CDR3: CASKQDRENTEAFF. CDR3 in DNA: TGTGCCAGCAAACAGGACAGGGAGAACACTGAAGCTTTCTTT.

This clone was counted once. This chain joins TRBV5-4 and TRBJ2-7; the D gene could be TRBD1 or TRBD2 (7 bases each). V was clipped by 4 bases and J by 2 bases, with 13 bases between them. The CDR3 is 14 amino acids. The V gene's germline CDR1 is SGHNT and CDR2 YYREEE (reference sequence). The CDR3 sequence is CASSPAGQTYEQYF. CDR3 nucleotide sequence: TGTGCCAGCAGCCCAGCGGGACAGACCTACGAGCAGTACTTC. Full variable domain (missing parts from reference TRBV5-4 and TRBJ2-7): ETGVTQSPTHLIKTRGQQVTLRCSSQSGHNTVSWYQQALGQGPQFIFQYYREEENGRGNFPPRFSGLQFPNYSSELNVNALELDDSALYLCASSPAGQTYEQYFGPGTRLTVT.

The CDR3 region is CASLPGVSDTQYF. The CDR3 nucleotides read TGTGCCTCCCTTCCGGGGGTGTCAGATACGCAGTATTTT. The V gene is TRBV30, the J gene TRBJ2-3; D might be TRBD2 (6 bases). The CDR3 loop spans 13 amino acids. Germline V gene sequence: CDR1 GTSNPN, CDR2 SVGIG (reference sequence). Trimming took off 7 bases at V and 4 bases at J, with 15 bases between the two ends.

The chain carries TRBV9 and TRBJ2-2; 9 bases fit TRBD2. Germline lookup yields CDR1 SGDLS and CDR2 YYNGEE. CDR3 length: 17 amino acids. Unmatched junction bases numbered 14, after V lost 4 bases and J lost 7 bases. CDR3 DNA sequence: TGTGCCAGCAGCAAACTGGGAGCTAGCGGGATAATCGGGGAGCTGTTTTTT. Translation gives CASSKLGASGIIGELFF.